Listed below are T cell receptor beta chains from one sample, sequenced in a study of T cell repertoires in ileal Crohn's disease. TCRdb's copy holds only in-frame clones and misses some; the assay was immunoSEQ multiplex PCR. Found here are about 31,000 clones, about 81% of them singletons; the top ten hold around 5.6%. Sequenced: ileal tissue. These receptor sequences come from an adult with Crohn's disease. CDR3s leave out the opening cysteine and the closing phenylalanine or tryptophan. Fields, in order: V gene, clone size, J gene, CDR3 protein. Some rows mark clone size as missing; the rest say once, few, many or name a class of expanded clone.

V gene: TRBV7-8
clone size: .
J gene: TRBJ2-3
CDR3 protein: ASSSNRGATDTQY

V gene: TRBV15
clone size: .
J gene: TRBJ2-3
CDR3 protein: ATSRDEGFHTQY

V gene: TRBV11-3
clone size: .
J gene: TRBJ2-2
CDR3 protein: ASSLGTGKNTGELF

V gene: TRBV5-1
clone size: .
J gene: TRBJ2-1
CDR3 protein: ASSPIRTSGPSYNEQF

V gene: TRBV5-1
clone size: .
J gene: TRBJ2-5
CDR3 protein: ASSLGDSQTTQY

V gene: TRBV15
clone size: .
J gene: TRBJ2-1
CDR3 protein: ATSLFNEQF

V gene: TRBV5-1
clone size: .
J gene: TRBJ2-7
CDR3 protein: ASSLALDSEQY

V gene: TRBV30
clone size: .
J gene: TRBJ1-6
CDR3 protein: AWSHDRGHNSPLH

V gene: TRBV6-5
clone size: .
J gene: TRBJ1-2
CDR3 protein: ASSYPFAVTYGYT

V gene: TRBV5-1
clone size: .
J gene: TRBJ2-5
CDR3 protein: ASSRIPGLIQETQY

V gene: TRBV14
clone size: .
J gene: TRBJ1-1
CDR3 protein: ASSPPSGILAEAF

V gene: TRBV6-5
clone size: .
J gene: TRBJ2-1
CDR3 protein: ASSRDRLSGNEQF

V gene: TRBV4-1
clone size: few
J gene: TRBJ2-7
CDR3 protein: ASSQPPQGDPYEQY

V gene: TRBV2
clone size: .
J gene: TRBJ1-5
CDR3 protein: ASGGTGEQPQH

V gene: TRBV9
clone size: .
J gene: TRBJ2-7
CDR3 protein: ASSPRDTNSYEQY

V gene: TRBV18
clone size: .
J gene: TRBJ1-2
CDR3 protein: ASSPGQGNYGYT

V gene: TRBV10-3
clone size: .
J gene: TRBJ2-7
CDR3 protein: AISDPSGYEQY

V gene: TRBV5-4
clone size: .
J gene: TRBJ1-6
CDR3 protein: ASSPDIDSGNSPLH

V gene: TRBV5-6
clone size: .
J gene: TRBJ2-5
CDR3 protein: ASSFKRGGNRGTQY

V gene: TRBV4-3
clone size: .
J gene: TRBJ1-2
CDR3 protein: ASSQDSIGGETGYT

V gene: TRBV5-6
clone size: .
J gene: TRBJ2-1
CDR3 protein: ASSLISGYNEQF

V gene: TRBV29-1
clone size: .
J gene: TRBJ2-1
CDR3 protein: SVGLGLAGGAF

V gene: TRBV4-3
clone size: .
J gene: TRBJ1-1
CDR3 protein: ASSLRGANTEAF

V gene: TRBV2
clone size: .
J gene: TRBJ2-1
CDR3 protein: ASSPLTTGGRPYNEQF

V gene: TRBV7-9
clone size: once
J gene: TRBJ1-5
CDR3 protein: ASSGTDSNQPQH

V gene: TRBV7-2
clone size: once
J gene: TRBJ1-1
CDR3 protein: ASTSQGTEAF

V gene: TRBV7-2
clone size: .
J gene: TRBJ1-1
CDR3 protein: ASNGGAGGEPEAF

V gene: TRBV5-1
clone size: few
J gene: TRBJ2-5
CDR3 protein: ASSRQGTPQETQY

V gene: TRBV30
clone size: few
J gene: TRBJ1-4
CDR3 protein: ARTDRVNEKLF

V gene: TRBV19
clone size: .
J gene: TRBJ1-1
CDR3 protein: ASSIIGQGARAF

V gene: TRBV5-4
clone size: .
J gene: TRBJ1-2
CDR3 protein: ASSLEGAKANYGYT

V gene: TRBV30
clone size: .
J gene: TRBJ1-1
CDR3 protein: AVTGWGTEAF

V gene: TRBV2
clone size: .
J gene: TRBJ2-7
CDR3 protein: ASSSTGNEQY

V gene: TRBV29-1
clone size: .
J gene: TRBJ1-5
CDR3 protein: SVRDSDYSNQPQH

V gene: TRBV9
clone size: .
J gene: TRBJ1-1
CDR3 protein: ASSPFRRGEAF

V gene: TRBV4-1
clone size: .
J gene: TRBJ2-4
CDR3 protein: ASSQGFQASENIQY

V gene: TRBV19
clone size: .
J gene: TRBJ1-2
CDR3 protein: ASSPPYSGNYGYT

V gene: TRBV15
clone size: .
J gene: TRBJ1-6
CDR3 protein: ATSRETGRFSSYNSPLH

V gene: TRBV15
clone size: once
J gene: TRBJ1-1
CDR3 protein: ATRDSRGPRNTEAF

V gene: TRBV9
clone size: .
J gene: TRBJ2-3
CDR3 protein: ASSLGTGGDTQY

V gene: TRBV12-2
clone size: .
J gene: TRBJ2-7
CDR3 protein: ASRLVFSGPHYEQY

V gene: TRBV25-1
clone size: few
J gene: TRBJ2-2
CDR3 protein: ASSWGAGLDGELF

V gene: TRBV13
clone size: few
J gene: TRBJ1-6
CDR3 protein: ASSLDRSHSPLH

V gene: TRBV6-5
clone size: .
J gene: TRBJ1-6
CDR3 protein: ASSYSSEGRTPLH

V gene: TRBV13
clone size: .
J gene: TRBJ2-5
CDR3 protein: ASSLRAGLAGLYQETQY

V gene: TRBV7-9
clone size: .
J gene: TRBJ1-4
CDR3 protein: ASSPTGLEKLF

V gene: TRBV29-1
clone size: .
J gene: TRBJ1-6
CDR3 protein: SVGDSPDGNSPLH

V gene: TRBV9
clone size: .
J gene: TRBJ1-1
CDR3 protein: ASSERGRDTEAF

V gene: TRBV6-1
clone size: few
J gene: TRBJ1-4
CDR3 protein: ASSSDGSSGEKLF

V gene: TRBV4-3
clone size: .
J gene: TRBJ1-2
CDR3 protein: ASSQDEQGANNYGYT

V gene: TRBV7-2
clone size: .
J gene: TRBJ2-4
CDR3 protein: ASSLRQGLAKNIQY

V gene: TRBV6-1
clone size: .
J gene: TRBJ1-2
CDR3 protein: ASSGTGKSYT

V gene: TRBV9
clone size: .
J gene: TRBJ1-5
CDR3 protein: ASSVASIRGQGDQPQH

V gene: TRBV30
clone size: .
J gene: TRBJ2-7
CDR3 protein: AWSVDNGGEQY

V gene: TRBV21-1
clone size: .
J gene: TRBJ2-7
CDR3 protein: ASSKVRDSSYEQY

V gene: TRBV5-5
clone size: .
J gene: TRBJ1-6
CDR3 protein: ASSSRQGEDSPLH

V gene: TRBV5-1
clone size: .
J gene: TRBJ1-5
CDR3 protein: ASSPYGAQPQH

V gene: TRBV2
clone size: .
J gene: TRBJ2-3
CDR3 protein: ASRKGLAGGRTDAQY

V gene: TRBV6-6
clone size: .
J gene: TRBJ1-6
CDR3 protein: ASSYGSSYNSPLH

V gene: TRBV6-1
clone size: .
J gene: TRBJ1-6
CDR3 protein: ASSERYRGNSPLH